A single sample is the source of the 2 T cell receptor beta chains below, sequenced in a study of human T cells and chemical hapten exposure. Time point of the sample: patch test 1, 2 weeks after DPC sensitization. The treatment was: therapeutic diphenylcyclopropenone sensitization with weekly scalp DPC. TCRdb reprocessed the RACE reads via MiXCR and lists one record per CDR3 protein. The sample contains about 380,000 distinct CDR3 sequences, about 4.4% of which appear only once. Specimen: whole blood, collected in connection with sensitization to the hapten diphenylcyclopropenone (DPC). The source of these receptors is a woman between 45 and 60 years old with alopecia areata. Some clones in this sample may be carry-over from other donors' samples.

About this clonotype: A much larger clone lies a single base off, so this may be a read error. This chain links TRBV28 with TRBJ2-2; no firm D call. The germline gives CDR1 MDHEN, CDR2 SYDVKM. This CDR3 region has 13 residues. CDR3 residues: CANSYTATGELFF. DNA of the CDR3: TGTGCCAACAGTTATACAGCCACCGGGGAGCTGTTTTTT.

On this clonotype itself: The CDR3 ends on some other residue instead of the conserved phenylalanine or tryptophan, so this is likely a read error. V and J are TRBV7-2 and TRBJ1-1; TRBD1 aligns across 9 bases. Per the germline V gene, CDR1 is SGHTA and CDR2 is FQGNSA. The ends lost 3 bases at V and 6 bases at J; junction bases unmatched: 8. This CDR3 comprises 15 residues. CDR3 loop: CASSLGTGTGAEAFY. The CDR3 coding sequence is TGTGCCAGCAGCTTGGGGACAGGGACGGGCGCTGAAGCTTTCTAT.